Below are 25 T cell receptor beta chains sequenced from a single sample in a study of blood T cell repertoires in COVID-19. Some clones are missing from TCRdb's copy, which holds only in-frame ones; the method was immunoSEQ multiplex PCR. Of 25,000 to 30,000 clones listed, over 70% were seen once; the top ten hold about 16%. Sequencing input: peripheral blood. These receptors were collected from a man aged 70 or older with active COVID-19.

This clone appeared a single time. The rearrangement uses TRBV15 and TRBJ1-2, with D unresolved. This CDR3 contains 15 residues. Trimming pared 6 bases from V and 6 bases from J, leaving 20 bases between. Germline V gene lookup returns CDR1 LNHNV and CDR2 YYDKDF (reference sequence). CDR3 sequence reads: CATRAGSETYHGYTF. CDR3 nucleotides: TGTGCCACCAGGGCTGGGTCCGAGACTTATCATGGCTACACCTTC.

The V call is TRBV5-1, the J call TRBJ2-3; D may be TRBD2 (6 bases). This CDR3 contains 17 residues. The V gene's germline CDR1 is SGHRS and CDR2 YFSETQ. V lost 0 bases to trimming and J lost 0 bases, with 14 bases between them. CDR3 loop: CASSLVGTGASTDTQYF. The CDR3 bases are TGCGCCAGCAGCTTGGTGGGGACGGGAGCGAGCACAGATACGCAGTATTTT.

The V gene is TRBV7-9, the J gene TRBJ1-5, with D possibly matching TRBD1 (6 bases). Germline-derived CDR1 and CDR2 are SEHNR and FQNEAQ (reference sequence). V dropped 0 bases and J dropped 6 bases, with 18 bases sitting between them. The CDR3 consists of 17 residues. The CDR3 is CASSLAGALGTSQPQHF. The CDR3 DNA reads TGTGCCAGCAGCTTAGCGGGGGCCCTAGGGACTAGTCAGCCCCAGCATTTT.

The chain has TRBV24-1 and TRBJ1-2; D call uncertain. The CDR3 is 13 amino acids. Looked up from germline, CDR1 is KGHDR and CDR2 is SFDVKD. Trimming removed 9 bases at V and 0 bases at J, with 10 bases between. The CDR3 DNA reads as TGTGCCACCCAGGATTCTACTAACTATGGCTACACCTTC. Translated: CATQDSTNYGYTF.

V is TRBV19 and J is TRBJ1-1; no clear D. Germline V gene sequence: CDR1 LNHDA, CDR2 SQIVND (reference sequence). V dropped 8 bases and J dropped 3 bases, with 10 bases sitting between them. The CDR3 loop spans 12 amino acids. The DNA of the CDR3 is TGTGCCAGTTCCCTCAGGTACACTGAAGCTTTCTTT. Translation gives CASSLRYTEAFF.

This chain's CDR3 is CASSVTGLAHTDTQYF. The DNA of the CDR3 is TGTGCCAGCAGCGTTACAGGGTTAGCACACACAGATACGCAGTATTTT. V and J are TRBV9 and TRBJ2-3, with a possible D match to TRBD1 (6 bases). The CDR3 is made up of 16 amino acids. Germline V gene sequence: CDR1 SGDLS, CDR2 YYNGEE. Trimming pared 2 bases from V and 2 bases from J, leaving 15 bases between.

This clone has only one observation. This chain connects TRBV7-9 to TRBJ2-5; a weak D match, TRBD2 (5 bases). The CDR3 sequence is 11 residues long. The V and J ends lost 7 bases and 4 bases respectively, with 7 bases between them. Per the germline V gene, CDR1 is SEHNR and CDR2 is FQNEAQ (reference sequence). In DNA form, the CDR3 reads TGTGCCAGCATCGGAGGAGAGACCCAGTACTTC. This encodes CASIGGETQYF.

The rearrangement links TRBV19 to TRBJ2-3; D might be TRBD2 (6 bases). The CDR3 length is 14 residues. Germline CDR1 LNHDA, CDR2 SQIVND (reference sequence). V was cut by 3 bases and J by 0 bases, with 7 bases left in between. CDR3 residues: CASSIGTSTDTQYF. The CDR3 DNA sequence: TGTGCCAGTAGTATTGGGACTAGCACAGATACGCAGTATTTT.

This chain links TRBV11-2 with TRBJ2-1; 7 positions agree with TRBD1. V dropped 0 bases and J dropped 7; count of bases not matched to a gene: 12. The germline V gene encodes CDR1 SGHAT and CDR2 FQNNGV. The CDR3 length is 17 residues. CDR3 region: CASSLDQGQAVRNEQFF. In nucleotides, the CDR3 is TGTGCCAGCAGCTTAGATCAAGGACAGGCGGTTAGGAATGAGCAGTTCTTC.

The V gene is TRBV5-1, the J gene TRBJ2-7; no firm D call. CDR1 is SGHRS and CDR2 is YFSETQ in the germline V gene. The CDR3 is made up of 15 amino acids. Trimming stripped 4 bases from V and 0 bases from J, with 14 bases between. The CDR3 is CASSPSPASSYEQYF. In DNA, the CDR3 is TGCGCCAGCAGCCCCTCCCCGGCTAGCTCCTACGAGCAGTACTTC.

The chain recombines TRBV28 with TRBJ1-5; D might be TRBD1 (6 bases). The CDR3 totals 15 residues. From germline, CDR1 is MDHEN and CDR2 SYDVKM. Trimming took off 3 bases at V and 4 bases at J, with 13 bases between the two ends. The CDR3 bases are TGTGCCAGCAGTTTTTCTCGACAGGCAAATCAGCCCCAGCATTTT. It translates to CASSFSRQANQPQHF.

This rearrangement joins TRBV7-9 to TRBJ1-3; no reliable D call. V was pared by 1 base and J by 0 bases, with 10 bases between. This CDR3 region has 16 residues. Germline V gene lookup returns CDR1 SEHNR and CDR2 FQNEAQ (reference sequence). The CDR3 DNA sequence: TGTGCCAGCAGCTTAGGGGCCCCGGCCTCTGGAAACACCATATATTTT. It is translated as CASSLGAPASGNTIYF.

The chain is built from TRBV28 and TRBJ1-3, with 7 bases identical to TRBD1. The junction had 12 bases not matched to a gene; V was cut back by 5 bases and J by 5 bases. Germline-derived CDR1 and CDR2 are MDHEN and SYDVKM. There are 16 residues in the CDR3. The CDR3, as DNA: TGTGCCAGCAGTACCAGGGACAGCCTAATACGAAACACCATATATTTT. The encoded protein is CASSTRDSLIRNTIYF.

V gene TRBV10-3 combines with J gene TRBJ1-4, with TRBD1 as a possible D gene (6 bases). CDR1 and CDR2 from the germline V gene are ENHRY and SYGVKD. Trimming cost V 6 bases and J 8 bases, with 13 bases left between them. This CDR3 is 13 amino acids long. The CDR3 DNA follows: TGTGCCATCAGGGACAGCCTAGACGAAAAACTGTTTTTT. This encodes CAIRDSLDEKLFF.

V usage is TRBV19 and J usage is TRBJ1-2; 7 positions agree with TRBD1. This CDR3 has 14 residues. After removal of 5 bases from V and 6 bases from J, the junction contained 9 bases not matched to a gene. The germline V gene encodes CDR1 LNHDA and CDR2 SQIVND (reference sequence). The CDR3 here is CASSGRGRTNGYTF. The DNA for the CDR3 is TGTGCCAGTAGTGGCAGGGGGAGGACGAATGGCTACACCTTC.

This clone has only one observation. The chain is built from TRBV19 and TRBJ1-2, with TRBD1 identical over 7 bases. Germline lookup yields CDR1 LNHDA and CDR2 SQIVND (reference sequence). V was clipped by 6 bases and J by 5 bases; unmatched bases: 9. The CDR3 is 14 residues long. Written as DNA, the CDR3 is TGTGCCAGTAGACCGACAGGGACTTATTATGGCTACACCTTC. Translating it yields CASRPTGTYYGYTF.

This chain uses TRBV4-3 with TRBJ2-7, with 9 bases lining up with TRBD1. V dropped 0 bases and J dropped 4; count of bases not matched to a gene: 10. Germline CDR1 LGHNA, CDR2 YSLEER. This CDR3 has 17 amino acids. The CDR3 here is CASSQEWGTGMGYEQYF. CDR3 nucleotide sequence: TGCGCCAGCAGCCAAGAGTGGGGGACAGGGATGGGGTACGAGCAGTACTTC.

A single count supports this clone. The chain is built from TRBV18 and TRBJ2-1; D gene unclear. Trimming shortened V by 0 bases and J by 7 bases, and 10 bases separated the two germline ends. Germline values: CDR1 KGHSH, CDR2 LQKENI. CDR3 length: 14 residues. CDR3 in DNA: TGTGCCAGCTCACCACCGAGCAGGTGGAATGAGCAGTTCTTC. It is translated as CASSPPSRWNEQFF.

V gene TRBV3-1 (or the pseudogene TRBV3-2) combines with J gene TRBJ1-6; 11 nucleotides agree with TRBD1. The CDR3 is made up of 15 amino acids. Germline V gene data show CDR1 as LGHDT and CDR2 as YNNKEL (reference sequence). Trimming removed 1 base from V and 9 bases from J; junction bases left unmatched: 2. CDR3 DNA: TGTGCCAGCAGCCAAGGGGACAGGGGGGGTTCACCCCTCCACTTT. This sequence encodes CASSQGDRGGSPLHF.

The chain couples TRBV11-1 to TRBJ2-2; D might be TRBD1 (7 bases). Germline V CDR1 and CDR2: SGHAT, FQDESV (reference sequence). The length of the CDR3 is 14 residues. Trimming removed 2 bases from V and 4 bases from J, with 8 bases in between. The CDR3 protein is CASSLQGGTGELFF. The CDR3 nucleotides are TGTGCCAGCAGCTTACAGGGGGGCACCGGGGAGCTGTTTTTT.

This rearrangement joins TRBV24-1 to TRBJ2-7, with D possibly being TRBD2 (5 bases). CDR3 length: 15 amino acids. With 4 bases removed from V and 5 bases from J, the gap between germline ends came to 17 bases. Germline CDR1 KGHDR, CDR2 SFDVKD. The CDR3 spells CATSDPAVRRNEQYF. The CDR3 DNA is TGTGCCACCAGTGACCCAGCGGTGAGGAGGAACGAGCAGTACTTC.

This clone was picked up one time. The chain couples TRBV27 to TRBJ2-1, with TRBD1 matching 9 bases. CDR1 is MNHEY, CDR2 SMNVEV, per germline (reference sequence). The V gene end was trimmed by 9 bases and the J gene end by 5 bases; junction bases not matched to a gene: 5. The CDR3 has 13 residues. The CDR3: CASRRDRDNEQFF. The DNA of the CDR3 is TGTGCCAGTCGCAGGGACAGGGACAATGAGCAGTTCTTC.

This clone was detected once. This chain joins TRBV5-1 and TRBJ2-7; 8 bases agree with TRBD1. The germline V gene encodes CDR1 SGHRS and CDR2 YFSETQ. The CDR3 has 15 residues. Trimming took 5 bases from V and 2 from J; bases not matched to a gene: 9. CDR3 in DNA: TGCGCCAGCAGACTGAGGACAGGGACGGCCTACGAGCAGTACTTC. This gives the protein CASRLRTGTAYEQYF.

The CDR3 reads CASSLARGLSYEQYF. For the CDR3, the DNA is TGCGCCAGCAGCTTGGCCAGGGGCCTCTCCTACGAGCAGTACTTC. The chain recombines TRBV5-1 with TRBJ2-7; TRBD1 might be the D (6 bases). Trimming pared 0 bases from V and 0 bases from J, leaving 10 bases between. Germline V gives CDR1 SGHRS, CDR2 YFSETQ. The CDR3 contains 15 residues.

The chain links TRBV3-1 (or the pseudogene TRBV3-2) to TRBJ1-4; the D is unclear. Germline CDR1 is LGHDT and CDR2 is YNNKEL (reference sequence). V lost 2 bases and J lost 6, with 10 bases in between. The CDR3 totals 14 residues. CDR3: CASSQRGNDEKLFF. The CDR3 DNA is TGTGCCAGCAGCCAAAGAGGAAACGATGAAAAACTGTTTTTT.